This T cell receptor beta chain originates from a study of shared clonotypes between healthy human individuals. Study-wide results and limits: Sharing across several donors was seen in roughly 5% of naive CD4 clonotypes. Clonotype sharing across donors was expected to vary with sequencing depth.

This clone came up once. Its antigen is unknown. The authors split each subset's genomic DNA evenly across several immunoSEQ plates. Profiling relied on immunoSEQ multiplex PCR, and the TCRdb table lists in-frame clones only, not all of them. The table shows roughly 1,800,000 clones, with about 94% occurring only once. CD45RO-negative, CCR7-positively selected cells formed the naive CD8 fraction, excluding terminally differentiated effector memory CD45RA+ cells. Each donor was a Caucasian adult residing in Nashville, Tennessee. Deletions cut 7 bases from V and 0 bases from J, with 7 bases between. The germline V gene has CDR1 MNHNY and CDR2 SVGAGI (reference sequence). The CDR3 consists of 13 residues.

The chain combines TRBV6-6 with TRBJ1-5; no definite D call. This receptor was obtained from a man between 18 and 29 years old in good health. Sequenced: naive CD8+ T cells sorted from blood. CDR3 sequence (DNA): TGTGCCAGCACCACATATAGCAATCAGCCCCAGCATTTT. Amino acids: CASTTYSNQPQHF.